This entry concerns a single T cell receptor (beta chain). This sample was included in a study of cytomegalovirus exposure and HLA in healthy donors. Primers for the PCR totalled 60 Vbeta and 13 Jbeta. Sequenced by immunoSEQ multiplex PCR; TCRdb stores in-frame clones only, minus some. The sample includes roughly 170,000 clones, about 80% of them seen just once. The specimen was PBMCs. The receptor's source is a woman between 25 and 40 years old in good health and CMV-seronegative.

In nucleotides, the CDR3 is TGCGCCAGCAGCCAAGAAAAGGCAGGACAGGTCTATAATTCACCCCTCCACTTT. It is translated as CASSQEKAGQVYNSPLHF. The chain has TRBV4-3 and TRBJ1-6; TRBD1 aligns across 7 bases. The CDR3 is 18 amino acids. Germline CDR1 is LGHNA and CDR2 is YSLEER. Germline trimming cut 0 bases from V and 3 bases from J; bases unmatched to any gene: 8.